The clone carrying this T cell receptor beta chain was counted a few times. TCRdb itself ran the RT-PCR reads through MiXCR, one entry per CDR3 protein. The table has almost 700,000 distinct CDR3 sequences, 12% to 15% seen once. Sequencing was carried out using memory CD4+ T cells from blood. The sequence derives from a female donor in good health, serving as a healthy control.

The CDR3 here is CATSDDGWGPDTQYF. CDR3 in DNA: TGTGCCACCAGTGATGACGGGTGGGGGCCAGATACGCAGTATTTT. J is TRBJ2-3 and V is TRBV24-1; D might be TRBD1 (6 bases). Germline V gives CDR1 KGHDR, CDR2 SFDVKD. V was shortened by 3 bases and J by 4 bases, with 13 bases between the two germline ends. CDR3 length equals 15 residues.